This TCR beta chain was identified in a study of T cells of healthy individuals. The CDR3 extends over 17 amino acids. Trimming removed 3 bases from V and 0 bases from J, with 14 bases in between. The V gene's germline CDR1 is LGHDT and CDR2 YNNKEL (reference sequence). TCRdb reanalysed the 5' RACE reads using MiXCR and keeps one entry per CDR3 protein. The sample includes 85,000 to 100,000 distinct CDR3 sequences, roughly a sixth seen only once; the top ten take approximately 6%. The source of this sequence is a human donor in good health. This chain links TRBV3-1 with TRBJ2-2, with a weak D call TRBD1 (6 bases). This CDR3 is CASSHKSGTSNTGELFF. In nucleotides, the CDR3 is TGTGCCAGCAGCCATAAATCCGGGACATCGAACACCGGGGAGCTGTTTTTT. Based on the CDR3 plus reference TRBV3-1 and TRBJ2-2, the full variable domain is DTAVSQTPKYLVTQMGNDKSIKCEQNLGHDTMYWYKQDSKKFLKIMFSYNNKELIINETVPNRFSPKSPDKAHLNLHINSLELGDSAVYFCASSHKSGTSNTGELFFGEGSRLTVL.